A selection of T cell receptor beta chains follows, all from one sample in a study of monozygotic twins with inflammatory bowel disease. TCRdb re-called the 5' RACE reads and gives one entry per CDR3 protein, without DNA. This listing includes fewer than 200,000 distinct CDR3 sequences. The sample was blood. These receptors were taken from a human donor with ulcerative colitis or Crohn's disease, or a healthy co-twin of an affected twin (not recorded which). Each CDR3 is given with its conserved first and last residue. The order of the fields is J gene, V gene, CDR3 protein.

TRBJ2-5	TRBV28	CASSLLAGVEETQYF
TRBJ2-1	TRBV5-1	CASSRGTDPTNEQFF
TRBJ2-3	TRBV20-1	CSARGRADTQYF
TRBJ1-5	TRBV28	CASSPGGSNQPQHF
TRBJ2-7	TRBV4-2	CASSQGDRPNLPPYEQYF
TRBJ2-7	TRBV11-2	CASSSWEAGGPSEQYF
TRBJ2-2	TRBV6-5	CASSYSPGETGELFF
TRBJ2-7	TRBV6-1	CASSAPGLASDEQYF
TRBJ2-5	TRBV6-1	CASSSPRREIEETQYF
TRBJ2-2	TRBV5-1	CASSLQDSGSPANTGELFF
TRBJ2-7	TRBV5-1	CASSLEGSGAYEQYF
TRBJ2-7	TRBV4-3	CASSQGPGSGEQYF
TRBJ2-7	TRBV7-2	CASSGQGAYEQYF
TRBJ2-3	TRBV3-1	CASSQIIAGAGGTDTQYF
TRBJ2-2	TRBV5-5	CASSSTTGLAGELFF
TRBJ1-1	TRBV7-8	CASGDRDTTEAFF
TRBJ1-5	TRBV20-1	CSARQGHPDQPQHF
TRBJ2-7	TRBV18	CASSPKRGAYEQYF
TRBJ2-2	TRBV6-4	CASSELAVTGELFF
TRBJ2-5	TRBV5-1	CASSLDLETQYF
TRBJ2-7	TRBV5-1	CASSLWTGTSYEQYF
TRBJ2-3	TRBV10-2	CASRTLTDTQYF
TRBJ1-3	TRBV28	CASSFQGLSGNTIYF
TRBJ1-2	TRBV11-2	CASSPDQGWLYGYTF
TRBJ2-2	TRBV12-3/TRBV12-4	CASSSRSGANTGELFF
TRBJ1-1	TRBV7-2	CASSLGGNRGGTEAFF
TRBJ2-1	TRBV20-1	CSATVQGKTYNEQFF
TRBJ1-6	TRBV7-6	CASSLSSANSPLHF
TRBJ2-2	TRBV28	CASSITGGDTGELFF
TRBJ2-3	TRBV12-3/TRBV12-4	CASSPVAGGPYTQYF
TRBJ2-1	TRBV29-1	CSAAGTSGGSSYNEQFF